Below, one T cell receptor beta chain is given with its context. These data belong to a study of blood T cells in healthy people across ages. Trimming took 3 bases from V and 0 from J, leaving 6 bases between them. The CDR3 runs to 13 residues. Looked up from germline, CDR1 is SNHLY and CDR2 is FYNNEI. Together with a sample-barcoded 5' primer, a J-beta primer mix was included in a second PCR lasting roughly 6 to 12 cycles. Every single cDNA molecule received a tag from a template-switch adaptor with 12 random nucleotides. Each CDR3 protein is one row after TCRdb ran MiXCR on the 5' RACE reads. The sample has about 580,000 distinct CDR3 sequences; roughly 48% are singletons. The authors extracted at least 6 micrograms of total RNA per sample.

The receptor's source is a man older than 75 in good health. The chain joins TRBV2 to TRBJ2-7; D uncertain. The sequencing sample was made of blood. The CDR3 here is CASSEGHSYEQYF. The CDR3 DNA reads TGTGCCAGCAGTGAGGGCCACTCCTACGAGCAGTACTTC.